One and the same sample provided the 32 T cell receptor beta chains below, sequenced in a study of blood T cell repertoires in COVID-19 (dated by TCRdb to about 2020). Library preparation was by the immunoSEQ multiplex PCR assay. TCRdb holds this immuneACCESS table with in-frame rearrangements only. Some clones are missing; in checked studies, unresolved V genes explain under half, and the rest has no known cause. The sample yields about 250,000 clones; 75% to 85% were counted once. The ten largest make up 5.5% of the sample. Sequencing was carried out using peripheral blood. The origin of the receptors is a human donor in a cohort sampled during active COVID-19.

The V gene is TRBV6-5, the J gene TRBJ2-7; 9 bases match TRBD2. This CDR3 contains 14 residues. The trim removed 3 bases at V and 4 bases at J, leaving 4 bases unmatched. CDR1 is MNHEY, CDR2 SVGAGI, per germline. CDR3 DNA: TGTGCCAGCAGTTATAGCGGGAGAAGGTACGAGCAGTACTTC. Its protein product is CASSYSGRRYEQYF.

The rearrangement uses TRBV27 and TRBJ1-5, with 7 bases lining up with TRBD1. The CDR3 is made up of 15 amino acids. V trimming: 6 bases; J trimming: 3 bases; junction bases outside the gene matches: 8. Germline loops: CDR1 MNHEY, CDR2 SMNVEV (reference sequence). The CDR3 is CASRPTGFDNQPQHF. The CDR3 nucleotides are TGTGCCAGCAGGCCGACAGGGTTTGACAATCAGCCCCAGCATTTT.

The chain uses TRBV5-1 and TRBJ2-3, with D unresolved. Germline CDR1 and CDR2: SGHRS and YFSETQ. This CDR3 is 13 amino acids long. V gave up 4 bases and J gave up 1 base, with 7 bases separating them. CDR3 sequence reads: CASSTRGTDTQYF. CDR3 DNA sequence: TGCGCCAGCAGCACGAGAGGCACAGATACGCAGTATTTT.

This chain uses TRBV2 with TRBJ2-3; weak D call: TRBD2 (5 bases). The CDR3 has 13 amino acids. In germline, CDR1 is SNHLY, CDR2 FYNNEI. V dropped 3 bases and J dropped 3 bases, with 7 bases sitting between them. For the CDR3, the DNA is TGTGCCAGCAGTGATACTAGTACAGATACGCAGTATTTT. Its protein product is CASSDTSTDTQYF.

The CDR3 sequence is CASSDQGGLTEAFF. DNA for the CDR3: TGTGCCAGCAGTGATCAGGGAGGTCTCACTGAAGCTTTCTTT. This chain links TRBV2 with TRBJ1-1, with D perhaps matching TRBD1 (5 bases). V was pared by 3 bases and J by 4 bases, with 12 bases between. Germline V CDR1 and CDR2: SNHLY, FYNNEI. The CDR3 is 14 residues long.

V and J are TRBV5-5 and TRBJ1-2; 7 nucleotides line up with TRBD1. The CDR3 sequence is 12 residues long. V was clipped by 2 bases and J by 6 bases; unmatched bases: 1. Germline V gene lookup returns CDR1 SGHKS and CDR2 YYEKEE (reference sequence). The CDR3 loop is CASSFDRDGYTF. The CDR3 bases are TGTGCCAGCAGCTTCGACAGGGATGGCTACACCTTC. Complete variable domain (other parts from reference TRBV5-5 and TRBJ1-2): DAGVTQSPTHLIKTRGQQVTLRCSPISGHKSVSWYQQVLGQGPQFIFQYYEKEERGRGNFPDRFSARQFPNYSSELNVNALLLGDSALYLCASSFDRDGYTFGSGTRLTVV.

This sequence joins TRBV27 and TRBJ2-7; TRBD2 agrees at 13 bases. Trimming removed 6 bases from V and 3 bases from J; junction bases left unmatched: 2. The germline V gene has CDR1 MNHEY and CDR2 SMNVEV (reference sequence). The CDR3 runs 14 residues. CDR3 sequence (DNA): TGTGCCAGCAGCCGGACTAGCGGGAGCTACGAGCAGTACTTC. Protein product: CASSRTSGSYEQYF.

The chain employs TRBV3-1 (or the pseudogene TRBV3-2) and TRBJ2-7, with 7 bases fitting TRBD1. The V and J ends lost 6 bases and 2 bases, in that order; junction bases with no gene match: 13. CDR1 is LGHDT, CDR2 YNNKEL, per germline (reference sequence). The CDR3 is 16 residues long. CDR3 in amino acids: CASSSRGAGGTYEQYF. The CDR3, as DNA: TGTGCCAGCAGTTCAAGAGGGGCAGGGGGAACCTACGAGCAGTACTTC.

The sample holds one count of this clone. CDR3 region: CASSQDNSLSNQPQHF. CDR3 coding DNA: TGTGCCAGCAGCCAAGATAACAGCCTTAGCAATCAGCCCCAGCATTTT. The chain couples TRBV3-1 (or the pseudogene TRBV3-2) to TRBJ1-5; D unresolved. The CDR3 covers 16 residues. V lost 0 bases, J lost 0 bases, and 9 bases lay in between. Germline values: CDR1 LGHDT, CDR2 YNNKEL (reference sequence).

This rearrangement joins TRBV7-2 to TRBJ2-3; 8 bases map to TRBD1. Looked up from germline, CDR1 is SGHTA and CDR2 is FQGNSA. CDR3 size: 16 residues. Trimming at V came to 0 bases and at J to 2 bases, leaving 4 bases not matched to a gene. This CDR3 reads CASSLALGQATDTQYF. As DNA, the CDR3 is TGTGCCAGCAGCTTAGCCCTGGGACAGGCCACAGATACGCAGTATTTT.

The rearrangement uses TRBV3-1 (or the pseudogene TRBV3-2) and TRBJ2-1; 11 nucleotides line up with TRBD2. The CDR3 extends over 16 amino acids. The germline gives CDR1 LGHDT, CDR2 YNNKEL (reference sequence). The trim removed 4 bases at V and 9 bases at J, leaving 11 bases unmatched. CDR3 amino acids: CASSRSTSGDPGEQFF. In DNA form, the CDR3 reads TGTGCCAGCAGCCGATCGACTAGCGGGGACCCCGGTGAGCAGTTCTTC.

The rearrangement links TRBV2 to TRBJ1-2, with D unclear. Germline V gives CDR1 SNHLY, CDR2 FYNNEI. The CDR3 extends over 12 amino acids. Trimming left V 4 bases short and J 3 bases short, with 6 bases between. In DNA form, the CDR3 reads TGTGCCAGCAGTGTGGAGGACTATGGCTACACCTTC. Its translation is CASSVEDYGYTF.

The chain employs TRBV7-9 and TRBJ1-3; D gene unclear. With 5 bases removed from V and 0 bases from J, the gap between germline ends came to 11 bases. This CDR3 has 15 amino acids. The V gene's germline CDR1 is SEHNR and CDR2 FQNEAQ (reference sequence). The CDR3 sequence is CASSPVGSSGNTIYF. The CDR3, as DNA: TGTGCCAGCAGCCCAGTGGGGAGCTCTGGAAACACCATATATTTT.

This clone was counted between two and nine times. The chain is built from TRBV9 and TRBJ1-1; 8 bases fit TRBD1. This CDR3 is built from 14 residues. The ends lost 4 bases at V and 5 bases at J; junction bases unmatched: 7. The germline CDR1 and CDR2 sequences are SGDLS and YYNGEE. CDR3 protein: CASSLLTGETEAFF. Here the CDR3 DNA reads TGTGCCAGCAGCTTGTTGACAGGGGAAACTGAAGCTTTCTTT.

This clone was seen more than once but under ten times. The rearrangement links TRBV6-5 to TRBJ2-3; 9 bases agree with TRBD1. The CDR3 is made up of 16 amino acids. CDR1 and CDR2 from the germline V gene are MNHEY and SVGAGI. V trimming: 4 bases; J trimming: 2 bases; junction bases outside the gene matches: 7. The CDR3 spells CASSSTGQGYTDTQYF. The CDR3 region has the DNA TGTGCCAGCAGTTCCACCGGACAGGGGTACACAGATACGCAGTATTTT.

This clone showed up many times. The CDR3 is CASSGTSYQPQHF. As DNA, the CDR3 is TGTGCCAGTTCCGGGACATCTTATCAGCCCCAGCATTTT. The rearrangement links TRBV12-3 or TRBV12-4 to TRBJ1-5; TRBD1 is a possible D gene (6 bases). CDR3 size: 13 residues. The V end lost 9 bases, the J end lost 5 bases, and 14 bases lay between the germline ends.

This sequence joins TRBV6-5 and TRBJ1-3; D is undetermined. The CDR3 runs to 14 residues. V was clipped by 6 bases and J by 2 bases, with 11 bases between them. CDR1 is MNHEY and CDR2 is SVGAGI in the germline V gene. This CDR3 is CASSQDGAGNTIYF. The CDR3 DNA reads as TGTGCCAGCAGCCAAGACGGGGCTGGAAACACCATATATTTT.

This clone showed up just once. The chain joins TRBV6-5 to TRBJ1-2; 12 bases are shared with TRBD1. CDR3 length: 16 residues. V was pared by 4 bases and J by 5 bases, with 8 bases of the junction left unmatched. Germline CDR1 MNHEY, CDR2 SVGAGI. The CDR3 protein is CASSSPGQGAGYGYTF. CDR3 nucleotides: TGTGCCAGCAGTTCTCCGGGACAGGGGGCCGGGTATGGCTACACCTTC.

The V call is TRBV4-1, the J call TRBJ2-5, with D tentatively TRBD2 (5 bases). The CDR3 sequence is 15 residues long. The germline V gene has CDR1 MGHRA and CDR2 YSYEKL. Trimming took off 3 bases at V and 5 bases at J, with 16 bases between the two ends. In nucleotides, the CDR3 is TGCGCCAGCAGCCAGAGGGATACAAATTGGGAGACCCAGTACTTC. Translation gives CASSQRDTNWETQYF.

CDR3 region: CASSLGHRYSPLHF. CDR3 nucleotides: TGTGCCAGCAGCTTGGGGCACCGATATTCACCCCTCCACTTT. The chain carries TRBV5-6 and TRBJ1-6; D is unresolved. The V end lost 0 bases, the J end lost 8 bases, and 9 bases lay between the germline ends. This CDR3 is built from 14 residues. Looked up from germline, CDR1 is SGHDT and CDR2 is YYEEEE.

This chain connects TRBV30 to TRBJ2-1; perhaps TRBD1 as D (6 bases). CDR3 size: 12 residues. Trimming took off 5 bases at V and 4 bases at J, with 9 bases between the two ends. The germline gives CDR1 GTSNPN, CDR2 SVGIG (reference sequence). The CDR3 DNA sequence: TGTGCCTGGGCGGACAGTTACAATGAGCAGTTCTTC. Its translation is CAWADSYNEQFF. The full variable domain, its missing parts supplied by reference TRBV30 and TRBJ2-1, is SQTIHQWPATLVQPVGSPLSLECTVEGTSNPNLYWYRQAAGRGLQLLFYSVGIGQISSEVPQNLSASRPQDRQFILSSKKLLLSDSGFYLCAWADSYNEQFFGPGTRLTVL.

V usage is TRBV24-1 and J usage is TRBJ1-4, with D tentatively TRBD1 (5 bases). V gave up 4 bases and J gave up 7 bases, with 15 bases separating them. CDR3 length equals 15 residues. Germline CDR1 and CDR2: KGHDR and SFDVKD. The CDR3 sequence is CATSESGVGSEKLFF. The CDR3 region has the DNA TGTGCCACCAGTGAGTCGGGGGTCGGTAGTGAAAAACTGTTTTTT.

This sequence joins TRBV19 and TRBJ1-3, with 8 positions matching TRBD1. The CDR3 length is 16 residues. Unmatched junction bases numbered 8, after V lost 5 bases and J lost 2 bases. Germline V gene sequence: CDR1 LNHDA, CDR2 SQIVND (reference sequence). The CDR3 reads CASSPSTGEAGNTIYF. The DNA for the CDR3 is TGTGCCAGTAGTCCTTCGACAGGGGAAGCTGGAAACACCATATATTTT.

V is TRBV25-1 and J is TRBJ1-1; D is possibly TRBD1 (5 bases). The CDR3 totals 13 residues. The V end lost 7 bases, the J end lost 4 bases, and 13 bases lay between the germline ends. Germline V lookup: CDR1 MGHDK, CDR2 SYGVNS. In DNA, the CDR3 is TGTGCCAGCACCTGGGGGGAGGGCACTGAAGCTTTCTTT. Protein sequence: CASTWGEGTEAFF.

A few counts support this clone. V gene TRBV7-3 combines with J gene TRBJ1-6; D is perhaps TRBD1 (6 bases). Germline V gene sequence: CDR1 SGHTA, CDR2 FQGTGA. V was cut by 1 base and J by 6 bases, with 10 bases left in between. The CDR3 spans 15 residues. In DNA form, the CDR3 reads TGTGCCAGCAGCTTAAACAGGGAGAGTAATTCACCCCTCCACTTT. This encodes CASSLNRESNSPLHF.

The chain has TRBV7-2 and TRBJ2-2, with TRBD1 matching over 7 bases. The V segment lost 4 bases and the J segment 6 bases; nucleotides outside the gene matches: 5. This CDR3 is 14 amino acids long. The germline V gene encodes CDR1 SGHTA and CDR2 FQGNSA. Here the CDR3 DNA reads TGTGCCAGCAGCTCACAGGGGTGGGCCGGGGAGCTGTTTTTT. Its translation: CASSSQGWAGELFF. Full variable domain (remainder filled in from reference TRBV7-2 and TRBJ2-2): GAGVSQSPSNKVTEKGKDVELRCDPISGHTALYWYRQSLGQGLEFLIYFQGNSAPDKSGLPSDRFSAERTGGSVSTLTIQRTQQEDSAVYLCASSSQGWAGELFFGEGSRLTVL.

This clone was observed a few times. This chain uses TRBV3-1 (or the pseudogene TRBV3-2) with TRBJ1-1; D may be TRBD1 (6 bases). The CDR3 totals 14 residues. Trimming took off 4 bases at V and 5 bases at J, with 14 bases between the two ends. The germline gives CDR1 LGHDT, CDR2 YNNKEL (reference sequence). CDR3 DNA: TGTGCCAGCAGCCCTCAATACAGGGTTACTGAAGCTTTCTTT. It encodes CASSPQYRVTEAFF.

The chain has TRBV2 and TRBJ2-6, with a possible D match to TRBD1 (6 bases). V lost 7 bases, J lost 8 bases, and 18 bases lay in between. The CDR3 loop spans 15 amino acids. The germline gives CDR1 SNHLY, CDR2 FYNNEI. CDR3 residues: CASKRDNPFPNVLTF. CDR3 nucleotides: TGTGCCAGCAAGAGGGACAACCCTTTTCCCAACGTCCTGACTTTC.

This sequence joins TRBV24-1 and TRBJ1-1; 9 bases agree with TRBD1. J lost 6 bases, V lost 7 bases, and 14 bases had no gene match. Germline assignment: CDR1 KGHDR and CDR2 SFDVKD. The CDR3 runs 16 residues. CDR3 protein: CATRPGPGQGDSEAFF. In DNA form, the CDR3 reads TGTGCCACCAGGCCCGGTCCGGGACAGGGCGACTCTGAAGCTTTCTTT.

The chain carries TRBV27 and TRBJ2-7; 7 bases are shared with TRBD1. V lost 4 bases to trimming and J lost 0 bases; unmatched junction nucleotides: 6. Germline values: CDR1 MNHEY, CDR2 SMNVEV (reference sequence). This CDR3 region has 15 residues. Written as DNA, the CDR3 is TGTGCCAGCAGTTCCTACAGGGGCTCCTCCTACGAGCAGTACTTC. Protein sequence: CASSSYRGSSYEQYF.

The chain employs TRBV2 and TRBJ1-5, with D perhaps matching TRBD1 (5 bases). The CDR3 covers 13 residues. Germline V CDR1 and CDR2: SNHLY, FYNNEI. The V end lost 6 bases, the J end lost 6 bases, and 12 bases lay between the germline ends. This CDR3 reads CASSQDSAQPQHF. Here the CDR3 DNA reads TGTGCCAGCAGCCAAGACAGCGCTCAGCCCCAGCATTTT.

The chain carries TRBV24-1 and TRBJ2-7, with TRBD1 matching over 9 bases. The CDR3 totals 16 residues. The trim removed 1 base at V and 4 bases at J, leaving 7 bases unmatched. Germline V gene data show CDR1 as KGHDR and CDR2 as SFDVKD. This CDR3 is CATSDFTRTGAYEQYF. In DNA form, the CDR3 reads TGTGCCACCAGTGATTTCACTAGGACAGGGGCGTACGAGCAGTACTTC.